The source of this T cell receptor beta chain is a study of CD8+ T cells in alopecia areata. Cell sorting was applied to PBMCs, and CD4+ and CD8+ T cells were collected. Isolated RNA was reverse transcribed into cDNA used as the sequencing template. TCRdb's copy holds only in-frame clones and misses some; the assay was immunoSEQ multiplex PCR. The sample lists roughly 140,000 clones; approximately 65% were seen once. As for this clone: Its antigen remains unidentified.

Study findings and constraints: For lesional scalp, especially alopecia totalis/universalis, clonality was higher than in normal scalp. Resident alphabeta T-cell populations of normal skin are likewise subject to sequencing in scalp samples.

Germline assignment: CDR1 SGDLS and CDR2 YYNGEE. The CDR3 extends over 15 amino acids. Trimming cost V 4 bases and J 5 bases; bases outside gene matches: 8. This receptor was taken from a human donor in good health. Specimen: CD8+ T cells sorted from blood. The chain uses TRBV9 and TRBJ2-1; 8 bases map to TRBD1. For the CDR3, the DNA is TGTGCCAGCAGCCCCGAGGACAGGGTAGACAATGAGCAGTTCTTC. Translated: CASSPEDRVDNEQFF.